Below are 21 T cell receptor beta chains sequenced from a single sample in a study of technical replicates of blood from a handful of donors. The protocol was immunoSEQ multiplex PCR, while the TCRdb copy is restricted to in-frame clones and leaves out a portion. The table shows tens of thousands of clones, with over 95% occurring only once. The specimen was T cells isolated from PBMCs. The receptors stem from a human donor in good health.

The gene calls are TRBV5-1 and TRBJ2-2; D is perhaps TRBD2 (6 bases). The CDR3 is 18 amino acids. V was clipped by 2 bases and J by 3 bases, with 20 bases between them. Germline CDR1 reads SGHRS; CDR2 reads YFSETQ. The CDR3 region has the DNA TGCGCCAGCAGCTTCCTAGGACTACCCCGGAGCGACACCGGGGAGCTGTTTTTT. Its protein product is CASSFLGLPRSDTGELFF. Variable domain in full (rest from reference TRBV5-1 and TRBJ2-2): KAGVTQTPRYLIKTRGQQVTLSCSPISGHRSVSWYQQTPGQGLQFLFEYFSETQRNKGNFPGRFSGRQFSNSRSEMNVSTLELGDSALYLCASSFLGLPRSDTGELFFGEGSRLTVL.

The chain has TRBV13 and TRBJ2-7, with 14 bases aligning to TRBD2. The CDR3 is made up of 15 amino acids. The V gene's germline CDR1 is PRHDT and CDR2 FYEKMQ (reference sequence). J lost 6 bases, V lost 0 bases, and 1 base had no gene match. CDR3 protein: CASSLGGLAGGEQYF. The DNA for the CDR3 is TGTGCCAGCAGCTTAGGAGGACTAGCGGGAGGCGAGCAGTACTTC. Full variable domain (outside the CDR3, taken from reference TRBV13 and TRBJ2-7): AAGVIQSPRHLIKEKRETATLKCYPIPRHDTVYWYQQGPGQDPQFLISFYEKMQSDKGSIPDRFSAQQFSDYHSELNMSSLELGDSALYFCASSLGGLAGGEQYFGPGTRLTVT.

V usage is TRBV5-4 and J usage is TRBJ2-1; D might be TRBD1 (5 bases). The CDR3 contains 13 residues. Trimming removed 4 bases at V and 7 bases at J, with 12 bases between. Per germline, CDR1 SGHNT and CDR2 YYREEE (reference sequence). This CDR3 reads CASSQVRGNEQFF. CDR3 coding DNA: TGTGCCAGCAGCCAAGTAAGGGGTAATGAGCAGTTCTTC.

As DNA, the CDR3 is TGTGCCAGCAGCAGGGGCAGGGCCCAAGAGACCCAGTACTTC. It is translated as CASSRGRAQETQYF. The J gene is TRBJ2-5, the V gene TRBV7-9; TRBD1 might be the D (5 bases). Germline V gives CDR1 SEHNR, CDR2 FQNEAQ (reference sequence). With 5 bases removed from V and 1 base from J, the gap between germline ends came to 11 bases. The CDR3 runs to 14 residues. Complete variable domain (other parts from reference TRBV7-9 and TRBJ2-5): DTGVSQNPRHKITKRGQNVTFRCDPISEHNRLYWYRQTLGQGPEFLTYFQNEAQLEKSRLLSDRFSAERPKGSFSTLEIQRTEQGDSAMYLCASSRGRAQETQYFGPGTRLLVL.

The chain combines TRBV19 with TRBJ2-1, with 9 bases fitting TRBD2. The CDR3 is made up of 15 amino acids. CDR1 is LNHDA and CDR2 is SQIVND in the germline V gene (reference sequence). Unmatched junction bases numbered 10, after V lost 6 bases and J lost 7 bases. The CDR3 is CASSLAGVFSNEQFF. The CDR3 DNA sequence: TGTGCCAGTAGCTTAGCGGGAGTCTTCTCAAATGAGCAGTTCTTC.

The chain uses TRBV21-1 and TRBJ1-1; TRBD1 is the table's D call, not checked against the DNA. TRBV21-1 represents a pseudogene. CDR3 length: 11 amino acids. The CDR3 here is CASRGGTEAFF. The CDR3 DNA follows: TGTGCCAGCAGAGGGGGCACTGAAGCTTTCTTT.

The chain has TRBV19 and TRBJ2-7, with unresolved D. CDR1 and CDR2 (germline): LNHDA, SQIVND (reference sequence). V was trimmed by 1 base and J by 6 bases, leaving 10 bases between them. The CDR3 is made up of 13 amino acids. Here the CDR3 reads CASSIAVDREQYF. CDR3 bases: TGTGCCAGTAGTATAGCGGTAGATCGCGAGCAGTACTTC.

The chain has TRBV11-2 and TRBJ2-7, with a tentative D call TRBD1 (5 bases). This CDR3 is 15 amino acids long. V was cut by 6 bases and J by 3 bases, with 18 bases left in between. CDR1 is SGHAT and CDR2 is FQNNGV in the germline V gene. The CDR3 DNA follows: TGTGCCAGCAGTTTCCCTGAGGCAGGGCACTACGAGCAGTACTTC. This gives the protein CASSFPEAGHYEQYF.

The rearrangement links TRBV5-1 to TRBJ1-5, with D perhaps TRBD1 (5 bases). Trimming shortened V by 1 base and J by 0 bases, and 11 bases separated the two germline ends. The germline gives CDR1 SGHRS, CDR2 YFSETQ. CDR3 length equals 16 residues. The CDR3 DNA reads as TGCGCCAGCAGCTTGAATGGGGCTTATAGCAATCAGCCCCAGCATTTT. Amino acids: CASSLNGAYSNQPQHF.

The chain uses TRBV4-3 and TRBJ2-5, with 12 nucleotides matching TRBD1. The length of the CDR3 is 16 residues. Germline V gene lookup returns CDR1 LGHNA and CDR2 YSLEER. The V gene end was trimmed by 4 bases and the J gene end by 1 base; junction bases not matched to a gene: 4. CDR3 sequence: CASSRGTGGTQETQYF. The CDR3 DNA reads as TGCGCCAGCAGCCGAGGGACAGGGGGCACCCAAGAGACCCAGTACTTC.

V is TRBV29-1 and J is TRBJ1-2, with D hard to call. This CDR3 region has 13 residues. The germline V gene has CDR1 SQVTM and CDR2 ANQGSEA. V lost 0 bases to trimming and J lost 6 bases, with 11 bases between them. The CDR3: CSVEEFRGDGYTF. The CDR3 nucleotides read TGCAGCGTTGAAGAATTCCGGGGTGATGGCTACACCTTC.

The chain couples TRBV6-1 to TRBJ1-1, with D maybe TRBD1 (6 bases). CDR3 length: 12 residues. Trimming took 4 bases from V and 6 from J, leaving 9 bases between them. Germline assignment: CDR1 MNHNS and CDR2 SASEGT. For the CDR3, the DNA is TGTGCCAGCAGTGGACAGGTCCCTGAAGCTTTCTTT. Translation gives CASSGQVPEAFF.

Only one count was recorded for this clone. The V gene is TRBV28, the J gene TRBJ1-4; D call uncertain. V dropped 8 bases and J dropped 4 bases, with 17 bases sitting between them. Germline V gives CDR1 MDHEN, CDR2 SYDVKM. This CDR3 region has 15 residues. The CDR3 coding sequence is TGTGCCAGCTTTAGAGCGGGTTTTTATAATGAAAAACTGTTTTTT. This codes for CASFRAGFYNEKLFF.

This clone has only one observation. The J gene is TRBJ2-3, the V gene TRBV23-1; no reliable D call. TRBV23-1 is known as an ORF, though its function is uncertain. The CDR3 has 11 amino acids. The germline V and J ends were trimmed by 4 bases and 8 bases, with 7 bases remaining between them. Here the CDR3 DNA reads TGCGCCAGCAGTCCCCGTCTTACGCAGTATTTT. Encoded protein: CASSPRLTQYF.

The chain carries TRBV6-5 and TRBJ2-2, with 11 bases fitting TRBD2. This CDR3 has 16 amino acids. The V and J ends lost 2 bases and 7 bases, in that order; junction bases with no gene match: 6. From germline, CDR1 is MNHEY and CDR2 SVGAGI. Written as DNA, the CDR3 is TGTGCCAGCAGTTACAATAGCGGGAGGGTTGGCGGGGAGCTGTTTTTT. Encoded protein: CASSYNSGRVGGELFF.

V is TRBV5-6 and J is TRBJ1-1; TRBD1 matches 7 bases. The V and J ends lost 6 bases and 5 bases, in that order; junction bases with no gene match: 10. The CDR3 extends over 14 amino acids. Germline values: CDR1 SGHDT, CDR2 YYEEEE. This CDR3 is CASTRTGVGTEAFF. CDR3 coding DNA: TGTGCCAGCACCCGAACAGGGGTGGGGACTGAAGCTTTCTTT.

This chain joins TRBV19 and TRBJ2-1; 10 bases fit TRBD1. Germline assignment: CDR1 LNHDA and CDR2 SQIVND (reference sequence). The ends lost 5 bases at V and 7 bases at J; junction bases unmatched: 8. This CDR3 contains 15 residues. The CDR3 loop reads CASSWDRGILNEQFF. CDR3 in DNA: TGTGCCAGTAGTTGGGACAGGGGCATTTTAAATGAGCAGTTCTTC.

The V gene is TRBV27, the J gene TRBJ1-3; D might be TRBD1 (6 bases). V was shortened by 5 bases and J by 4 bases, with 9 bases between the two germline ends. CDR1 MNHEY and CDR2 SMNVEV come from the germline V gene (reference sequence). The CDR3 extends over 13 amino acids. This CDR3 is CASSSTGGNTIYF. The DNA for the CDR3 is TGTGCCAGCAGTAGCACAGGGGGAAACACCATATATTTT.

The chain links TRBV15 to TRBJ2-1, with D unclear. Trimming took 1 base from V and 3 from J, leaving 10 bases between them. This CDR3 region has 15 residues. Germline CDR1 is LNHNV and CDR2 is YYDKDF (reference sequence). CDR3 DNA sequence: TGTGCCACCAGCAGAGGAGCTCTTTTCTACAATGAGCAGTTCTTC. It specifies CATSRGALFYNEQFF.

The table lists this clone with a count of one. The chain combines TRBV6-1 with TRBJ2-7; 9 nucleotides match TRBD1. The CDR3 extends over 14 amino acids. CDR1 and CDR2 from the germline V gene are MNHNS and SASEGT. Trimming took 4 bases from V and 4 from J; bases not matched to a gene: 5. CDR3 protein: CASSAGTGLYEQYF. Written as DNA, the CDR3 is TGTGCCAGCAGTGCCGGGACAGGGCTTTACGAGCAGTACTTC.

The rearrangement joins TRBV4-2 to TRBJ2-1; a weak D match, TRBD2 (6 bases). This CDR3 spans 16 amino acids. Trimming left V 2 bases short and J 0 bases short, with 11 bases between. Germline assignment: CDR1 LGHNA and CDR2 YNFKEQ. CDR3 DNA: TGTGCCAGCAGCCAAACCGGGACTCCCTCCTACAATGAGCAGTTCTTC. Its translation: CASSQTGTPSYNEQFF.